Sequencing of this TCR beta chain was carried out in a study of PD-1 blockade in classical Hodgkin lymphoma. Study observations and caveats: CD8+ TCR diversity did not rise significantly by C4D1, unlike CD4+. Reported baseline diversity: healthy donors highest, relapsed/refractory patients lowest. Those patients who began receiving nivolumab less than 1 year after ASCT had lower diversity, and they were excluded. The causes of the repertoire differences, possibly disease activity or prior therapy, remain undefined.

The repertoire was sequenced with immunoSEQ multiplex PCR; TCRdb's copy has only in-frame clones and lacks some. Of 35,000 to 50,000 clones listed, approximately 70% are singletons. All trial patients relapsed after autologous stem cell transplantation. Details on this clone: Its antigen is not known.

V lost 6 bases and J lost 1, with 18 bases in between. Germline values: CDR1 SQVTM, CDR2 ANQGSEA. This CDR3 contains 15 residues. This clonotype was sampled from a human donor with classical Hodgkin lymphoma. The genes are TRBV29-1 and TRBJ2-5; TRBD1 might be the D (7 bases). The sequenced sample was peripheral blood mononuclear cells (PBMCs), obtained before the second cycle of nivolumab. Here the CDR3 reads CSVERRGLVQETQYF. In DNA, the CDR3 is TGCAGCGTAGAGAGGAGGGGGCTAGTCCAAGAGACCCAGTACTTC.